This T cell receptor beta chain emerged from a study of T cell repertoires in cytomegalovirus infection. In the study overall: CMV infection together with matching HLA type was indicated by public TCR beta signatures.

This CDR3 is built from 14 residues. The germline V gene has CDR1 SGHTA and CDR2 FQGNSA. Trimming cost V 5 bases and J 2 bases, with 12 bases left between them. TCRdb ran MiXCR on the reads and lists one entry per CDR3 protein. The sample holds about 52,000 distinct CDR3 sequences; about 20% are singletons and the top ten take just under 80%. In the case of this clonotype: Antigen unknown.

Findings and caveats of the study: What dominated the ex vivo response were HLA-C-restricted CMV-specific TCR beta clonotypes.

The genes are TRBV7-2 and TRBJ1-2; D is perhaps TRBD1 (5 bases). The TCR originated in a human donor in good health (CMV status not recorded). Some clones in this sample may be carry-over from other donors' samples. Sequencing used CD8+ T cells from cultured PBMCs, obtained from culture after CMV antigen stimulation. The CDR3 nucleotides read TGTGCCAGCAGCACCTGGGACGGAAACTATGGCTACACCTTC. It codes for CASSTWDGNYGYTF.